This T cell receptor (beta chain) came from a study of regulatory dendritic cells for organ transplantation (dated by TCRdb to 2017 to 2019). Study-level background: Regulatory dendritic cells were generated from monocytes cultured with vitamin D3 on days 0 and 4 and IL-10 on day 4. On day 6, LPS was added to the DC cultures so that the response of the DCs to a potent maturation-inducing agent could be evaluated. Sorted naive and memory CD4+ and CD8+ T cells had their TCRbeta repertoires sequenced both before and after allostimulation with either regulatory or mature dendritic cells.

Study-wide conclusions, independent of this receptor: Of the resting subsets, memory CD8+ T cells had the largest number of alloreactive TCR clonotypes. In both subjects, allostimulation led to expansion of memory CD8+ clones, although regulatory dendritic cells appeared to cause more limited expansion than mature dendritic cells did. Repertoires were highly diverse in naive CD4+ and CD8+ T cells, less diverse in memory cells, and most oligoclonal in memory CD8+ cells. Only a couple of subjects were sequenced, and considerable between-individual heterogeneity in the alloreactive memory CD8+ T cell pool was noted by the authors.

The CDR1 and CDR2 encoded by the germline V gene are KGHSH and LQKENI. The junction shows trimming of 6 bases on V and 7 bases on J, and the gene matches do not reach 14 bases of it. From its cysteine to its phenylalanine, the CDR3 spans 15 amino acids. Solely the CDR3 DNA is kept, with 45 bases framed from the first base. Sorted T cell subsets were CFSE-labeled and co-cultured for about five days with allogeneic regulatory or mature dendritic cells at a 1:10 DC:T ratio. FACS was used to sort CD4+ or CD8+ cells into naive T cells, defined as CD45RA+, and memory T cells, defined as CD45RO+. The T cells used for TCR sequencing were obtained from two healthy control subjects. The Qiagen DNeasy Blood & Tissue Kit was used to extract genomic DNA. Multiplexed two-step PCR with Vbeta-specific forward primers and Jbeta-specific reverse primers was used to amplify TCRbeta CDR3 regions. TCRbeta libraries were sequenced on an Illumina instrument through the immunoSEQ service. Per the authors' processing: IMGT annotation was used to assign V, D and J genes, and synthetic CDR3 analogues were used to correct counts for multiplex PCR bias. In the immunoSEQ Analyzer, repertoire clonality was calculated as one minus the normalized Shannon entropy. Clonal expansion was defined by Fisher's exact test with Benjamini-Hochberg false discovery rate control, using two-tailed P<0.01. The table was pulled from immuneACCESS by TCRdb, which kept in-frame rearrangements only. Such tables lose some clones; where checked, under half of the loss comes from unresolved V genes, and the rest has no known cause. V, J and clone size are those of that table, while D and trimming were read from the DNA. This sample is represented by around 12,000 clones; just under 75% of them were singletons. 0.63% of the sample lies in the top ten.

Concerning this clone: This clone's antigen is unknown. No per-base quality is available; no much larger clone lies one base away.

The sequence links TRBV18 to TRBJ1-1; the central 7 bases match TRBD1. This receptor was identified in a human donor in good health. Sequences were obtained from naive CD4+ T cells from blood cultured with regulatory dendritic cells. Reading the label with the study, this specimen's cell subset or site is: CD45RA+ naive T cells. The CDR3 region: CASSPTGQDGLEAFF. The bases read TGTGCCAGCTCTCCCACCGGACAGGACGGACTTGAAGCTTTCTTT. Beyond the CDR3, the reference TRBV18 and TRBJ1-1 genes provide the residues; the full variable domain reads: NAGVMQNPRHLVRRRGQEARLRCSPMKGHSHVYWYRQLPEEGLKFMVYLQKENIIDESGMPKERFSAEFPKEGPSILRIQQVVRGDSAAYFCASSPTGQDGLEAFFGQGTRLTVV.